A selection of T cell receptor beta chains follows, all from one sample in a study of T cell responses to AZD1222 COVID-19 vaccine. Here immunoSEQ multiplex PCR was the method, and the copy in TCRdb shows in-frame clones only, minus some. Here the sample spans approximately 140,000 clones, roughly 89% being singletons. The sequencing here drew on peripheral blood, taken on day 0 of AZD1222 vaccination. These receptors originate from an adult in good health. Each CDR3 is given with its conserved first and last residue. Fields, in order: J gene, clone size, V gene, D gene, CDR3 DNA, CDR3 protein. A D gene is named only where the DNA matches it firmly. Clone size is shown for a subset of rows, as once, few, many or a class of expanded clone.

TRBJ2-7 once TRBV3-1/TRBV3-2 TRBD1 TGTGCCAGCAGCCACTTACAGGGGGAGCAGTACTTC CASSHLQGEQYF
TRBJ1-2 NA TRBV12-3/TRBV12-4 TRBD1 TGTGCCAGCAGACGGGACAGTTATGGCTACACCTTC CASRRDSYGYTF
TRBJ1-5 NA TRBV10-3 NA TGTGCCATCAGTGAAAAGGGGGGGGATAGCAATCAGCCCCAGCATTTT CAISEKGGDSNQPQHF
TRBJ1-1 once TRBV7-6 NA TGTGCCAGCAGCTTAGATTCGGGGGCGCGACGGGAAGCTTTCTTT CASSLDSGARREAFF
TRBJ1-1 few TRBV14 NA TGTGCCAGCAGCGGGCGGCGGTGGAACACTGAAGCTTTCTTT CASSGRRWNTEAFF
TRBJ1-6 few TRBV9 NA TGTGCCAGCAGCGCCGCTAGCAATTCACCCCTCCACTTT CASSAASNSPLHF
TRBJ2-1 NA TRBV7-2 NA TGTGCCAGCAGCCAGCGCACCTGGGACAATGAGCAGTTCTTC CASSQRTWDNEQFF
TRBJ2-5 once TRBV9 NA TGTGCCAGCAGCGTAGGGATCACTAGGGGAGAAGAGACCCAGTACTTC CASSVGITRGEETQYF
TRBJ2-3 NA TRBV3-1/TRBV3-2 NA TGTGCCAGCAGCCCGGCGGGAAGTCAGACAGATACGCAGTATTTT CASSPAGSQTDTQYF
TRBJ2-1 NA TRBV7-9 NA TGTGCCAGCTTTGGCGAGTCCTACAATGAGCAGTTCTTC CASFGESYNEQFF
TRBJ2-3 NA TRBV18 NA TGTGCCAGTAGCGAACCGGGGTTCACAGATACGCAGTATTTT CASSEPGFTDTQYF
TRBJ1-3 NA TRBV7-2 NA TGTGCCAGCAGCCCACGATCGGGCAGCTCTGGAAACACCATATATTTT CASSPRSGSSGNTIYF
TRBJ2-7 NA TRBV5-6 NA TGTGCCAGCAGCCGAATCCGGGACTCCCGGGGGTTCGAGCAGTACTTC CASSRIRDSRGFEQYF
TRBJ2-1 NA TRBV27 NA TGTGCCAGCAGTGCCGGGACGACGCCCTACAATGAGCAGTTCTTC CASSAGTTPYNEQFF
TRBJ2-7 NA TRBV27 NA TGTGCCAGCAGTCCCGGCGGCGCGGGGAAAGGTCGCGGGCAGTACTTC CASSPGGAGKGRGQYF
TRBJ1-5 NA TRBV10-3 NA TGTGCCACCAGGGGTGAGGGTCACCAGCCCCAGCATTTT CATRGEGHQPQHF
TRBJ1-1 NA TRBV13 NA TGTGCCAGCAGCCGAAGACAGAACACTGAAGCTTTCTTT CASSRRQNTEAFF
TRBJ1-1 NA TRBV2 NA TGTGCCAGCAGTGTGTGGGGCACTGAAGCTTTCTTT CASSVWGTEAFF
TRBJ1-4 NA TRBV7-2 TRBD1 TGTGCCAGCAAACAGGGGGCGCATGAAAAACTGTTTTTT CASKQGAHEKLFF
TRBJ2-7 NA TRBV4-2 NA TGTGCCAGCAGCCCTCGGGACGCCGCGATCTCCTACGAGCAGTACTTC CASSPRDAAISYEQYF
TRBJ1-2 NA TRBV7-2 NA TGTGCCAGCAGCTTAGCAGGGGTGAGGTTCTATGGCTACACCTTC CASSLAGVRFYGYTF
TRBJ1-6 NA TRBV7-9 NA TGTGCCAGCAGCTTACAGGACTCACCCCTCCACTTT CASSLQDSPLHF
TRBJ2-2 NA TRBV11-3 NA TGTGCCAGCAGCCCCGAAGGGTTAGGGGAGCTGTTTTTT CASSPEGLGELFF
TRBJ1-1 NA TRBV7-8 NA TGTGCCAGCTCCCTACGATCCATGAACACTGAAGCTTTCTTT CASSLRSMNTEAFF
TRBJ1-5 NA TRBV5-1 TRBD1 TGCGCCAGCAGCTTGGATGGGACAGCTGGGCAGCCCCAGCATTTT CASSLDGTAGQPQHF